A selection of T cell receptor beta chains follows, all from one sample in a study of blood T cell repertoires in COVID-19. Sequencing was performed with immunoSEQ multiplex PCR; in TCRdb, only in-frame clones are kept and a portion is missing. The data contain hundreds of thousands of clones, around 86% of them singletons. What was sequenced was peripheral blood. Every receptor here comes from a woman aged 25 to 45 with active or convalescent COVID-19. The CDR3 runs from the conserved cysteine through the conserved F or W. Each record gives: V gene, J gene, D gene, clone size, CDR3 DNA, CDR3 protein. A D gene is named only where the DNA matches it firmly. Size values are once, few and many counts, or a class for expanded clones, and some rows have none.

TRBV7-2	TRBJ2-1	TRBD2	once	TGTGCCAGCACGGGACTAGCGGACTCCTACAATGAGCAGTTCTTC	CASTGLADSYNEQFF
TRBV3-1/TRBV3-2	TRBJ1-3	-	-	TGTGCCAGCAGCCAAGATCGGCAGGCCCTCTCTGGAAACACCATATATTTT	CASSQDRQALSGNTIYF
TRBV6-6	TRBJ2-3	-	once	TGTGCCAGCAGCCAGGGTACAGATACGCAGTATTTT	CASSQGTDTQYF
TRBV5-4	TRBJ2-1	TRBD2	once	TGTGCCAGCAGCTTGGAACTAGCGACCTCCTACAATGAGCAGTTCTTC	CASSLELATSYNEQFF
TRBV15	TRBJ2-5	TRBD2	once	TGTGCCACCAGCAGAGATCTTGGGTCTAGCGGGGGGTCGGGAGAGACCCAGTACTTC	CATSRDLGSSGGSGETQYF
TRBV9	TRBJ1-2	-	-	TGTGCCAGCAGCAATACGGTTCCCTATGGCTACACCTTC	CASSNTVPYGYTF
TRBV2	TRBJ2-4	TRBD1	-	TGTGCCAGCAGCGACCGGGACAGGTCAAATGAGGGGGCCAAAAACATTCAGTACTTC	CASSDRDRSNEGAKNIQYF
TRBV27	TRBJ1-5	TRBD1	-	TGTGCCAGCAGGGGGGGACAGGGGGATCAGCCCCAGCATTTT	CASRGGQGDQPQHF
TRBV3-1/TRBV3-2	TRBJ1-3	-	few	TGTGCCAGCAGCCAAGAGGAAACAGGGCGAGGAAACACCATATATTTT	CASSQEETGRGNTIYF
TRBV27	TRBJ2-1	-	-	TGTGCCAGCAGTTTAAAAGCTGCCCCCTACAATGAGCAGTTCTTC	CASSLKAAPYNEQFF
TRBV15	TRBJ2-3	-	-	TGTGCCACCAGCGTCGGTTTCGTGAGGGGCACAGATACGCAGTATTTT	CATSVGFVRGTDTQYF
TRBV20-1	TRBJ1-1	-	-	TGCAGTGCTAGTAGCACAGGGGAAGCTTTCTTT	CSASSTGEAFF
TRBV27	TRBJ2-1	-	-	TGTGCCAGCAGTTTCCTCTATGAGCAGTTCTTC	CASSFLYEQFF
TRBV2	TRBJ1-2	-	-	TGTGCCAGCAGTGGACTGGTCAGCAATGGTGGCTACACCTTC	CASSGLVSNGGYTF
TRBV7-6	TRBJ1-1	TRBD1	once	TGTGCCAGCAGCTTAGAGGACAGGGCGAACACTGAAGCTTTCTTT	CASSLEDRANTEAFF
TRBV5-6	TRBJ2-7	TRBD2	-	TGTGCCAGCAGCCCTATAGCGGGGTCCTCCTACGAGCAGTACTTC	CASSPIAGSSYEQYF
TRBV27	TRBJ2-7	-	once	TGTGCCAGCAGTTTACTCGGACAGAGCTACGAGCAGTACTTC	CASSLLGQSYEQYF
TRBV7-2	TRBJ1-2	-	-	TGTGCCAGCAGCTTAGGGTCAGGGATAGACTATGGCTACACCTTC	CASSLGSGIDYGYTF
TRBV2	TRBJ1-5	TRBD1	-	TGTGCCAGCAGGGGTCCGACAGGGGGCAGTCAGCCCCAGCATTTT	CASRGPTGGSQPQHF
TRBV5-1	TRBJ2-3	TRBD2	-	TGCGCCAGCAGCTCGGGACTAGCGGGGAGCACAGATACGCAGTATTTT	CASSSGLAGSTDTQYF
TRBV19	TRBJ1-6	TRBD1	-	TGTGCCAGTAGTATAGAGAAACCGGGACAGGGCCCGAGCTCCTATAATTCACCCCTCCACTTT	CASSIEKPGQGPSSYNSPLHF
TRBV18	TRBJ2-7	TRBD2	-	TGTGCCAGCTCGATCCGGGGGGACCCCTACGAGCAGTACTTC	CASSIRGDPYEQYF
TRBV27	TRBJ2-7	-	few	TGTGCCAGCGGGAGAGAAGCAGGGCGCGGGGCTTTCTACGAGCAGTACTTC	CASGREAGRGAFYEQYF
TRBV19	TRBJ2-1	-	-	TGTGCCAGTAGTATAGACCCTAGCAATGAGCAGTTCTTC	CASSIDPSNEQFF
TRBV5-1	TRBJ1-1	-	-	TGCGCCAGCAGGGACTACAGCAAGCCCTCGGCTGAAGCTTTCTTT	CASRDYSKPSAEAFF
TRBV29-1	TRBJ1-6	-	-	TGCAGCGTCTTGGTCGGGGTTAATTCACCCCTCCACTTT	CSVLVGVNSPLHF
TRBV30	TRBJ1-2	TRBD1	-	TGTGCCTGGAGTGTATTGACAGGGGGGAACTATGGCTACACCTTC	CAWSVLTGGNYGYTF
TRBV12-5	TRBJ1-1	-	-	TGTGCTAGTGGTCATAACATGAACACTGAAGCTTTCTTT	CASGHNMNTEAFF
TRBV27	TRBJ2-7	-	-	TGTGCCAGCAGTTTAAAGGGACATCCCCCCTACGAGCAGTACTTC	CASSLKGHPPYEQYF
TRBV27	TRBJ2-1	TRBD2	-	TGTGCCAGCAAAGGTGAACTAGCGGGGGGGTTAATACCAAATGAGCAGTTCTTC	CASKGELAGGLIPNEQFF
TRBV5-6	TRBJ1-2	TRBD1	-	TGTGCCAGCAGCGTGGGACAGGGGGCCAAGGGCTACACCTTC	CASSVGQGAKGYTF
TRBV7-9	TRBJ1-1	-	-	TGTGCCAGCAGCTCGGGGTCTATTTTGAACACTGAAGCTTTCTTT	CASSSGSILNTEAFF
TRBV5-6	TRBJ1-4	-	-	TGTGCCAGCAGCTTGGACACGAGGAATGAAAAACTGTTTTTT	CASSLDTRNEKLFF
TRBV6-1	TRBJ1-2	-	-	TGTGCCAGCAGTGAAAGCAGGGACTATGGCTACACCTTC	CASSESRDYGYTF
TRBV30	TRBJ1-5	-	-	TGTGCCTGGAGTGAATCAGGGGCGATCATGGAGCCCCAGCATTTT	CAWSESGAIMEPQHF
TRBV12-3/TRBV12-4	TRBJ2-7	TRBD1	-	TGTGCCAGCAGAAACAGGGGGGCCTACGAGCAGTACTTC	CASRNRGAYEQYF
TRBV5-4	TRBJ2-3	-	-	TGTGCCAGCAGCTTGCTGAGCGGGAGCACAGATACGCAGTATTTT	CASSLLSGSTDTQYF